The present TCR beta chain was sequenced within a study of control samples from healthy donors and cancer patients. Sequencing used immunoSEQ multiplex PCR; TCRdb keeps in-frame clones, though not all of them. The profile covers about 92,000 clones, with 82% appearing a single time and around 10% taken by the ten largest. Germline CDR1 and CDR2: MGHRA and YSYEKL. CDR3 length: 15 amino acids. The V gene lost 4 bases and the J gene lost 6 bases, with 15 bases spanning the gap. This clone is a singleton in its sample. This receptor was taken from a woman aged 55-69 years in good health. The chain has TRBV4-1 and TRBJ2-2, with D tentatively TRBD1 (6 bases). Sequencing input: blood. CDR3 amino acids: CASSLRGDNPGELFF. The CDR3 region has the DNA TGCGCCAGCAGCCTCAGGGGAGATAACCCCGGGGAGCTGTTTTTT.